The rows below give T cell receptor beta chains drawn from one sample of a study of blood T cell repertoires in COVID-19. The repertoire was sequenced with immunoSEQ multiplex PCR; TCRdb's copy has only in-frame clones and lacks some. The sample lists 300,000 to 450,000 clones; about 92% were seen once. Specimen: peripheral blood. Every receptor here comes from a woman aged 55-69 years with COVID-19, enrolled during active disease. CDR3s include the opening cysteine and the closing phenylalanine or tryptophan. The D gene is left open where the match is weak. Size tells how often a clone was seen (once, few, many) or the class of an expanded clone, and some rows leave it out.

clone size: NA
J gene: TRBJ2-1
V gene: TRBV9
D gene: TRBD1
CDR3 DNA: TGTGCCAGCAGCTTCTACCCGGGACAGGGGAGAAATGAGCAGTTCTTC
CDR3 protein: CASSFYPGQGRNEQFF

clone size: NA
J gene: TRBJ1-5
V gene: TRBV7-9
D gene: NA
CDR3 DNA: TGTGCCAGCAGCACTGGGGCAGGGGTCAATCAGCCCCAGCATTTT
CDR3 protein: CASSTGAGVNQPQHF

clone size: NA
J gene: TRBJ1-4
V gene: TRBV5-8
D gene: NA
CDR3 DNA: TGTGCCAGCAGCTTGGTTATACAGGGTGGAAAACTGTTTTTT
CDR3 protein: CASSLVIQGGKLFF

clone size: NA
J gene: TRBJ1-2
V gene: TRBV5-1
D gene: TRBD1
CDR3 DNA: TGCGCCAGCAGCGTTTCCGGACAGGAAACCTATGGCTACACCTTC
CDR3 protein: CASSVSGQETYGYTF

clone size: once
J gene: TRBJ1-1
V gene: TRBV5-1
D gene: NA
CDR3 DNA: TGCGCCAGCAGCCAACAGGCGGCAGGTTTAAACACTGAAGCTTTCTTT
CDR3 protein: CASSQQAAGLNTEAFF

clone size: NA
J gene: TRBJ2-1
V gene: TRBV6-4
D gene: NA
CDR3 DNA: TGTGCCAGCAGTGACGGGGCGGACAATGAGCAGTTCTTC
CDR3 protein: CASSDGADNEQFF

clone size: few
J gene: TRBJ2-3
V gene: TRBV6-1
D gene: NA
CDR3 DNA: TGTGCCAGCAGTGAAGGCGGTATTGATGATACGCAGTATTTT
CDR3 protein: CASSEGGIDDTQYF

clone size: NA
J gene: TRBJ1-2
V gene: TRBV18
D gene: TRBD1
CDR3 DNA: TGTGCCAGCTCACCCTCGGGACAGAACCTCTATGGCTACACCTTC
CDR3 protein: CASSPSGQNLYGYTF

clone size: NA
J gene: TRBJ2-2
V gene: TRBV5-1
D gene: TRBD1
CDR3 DNA: TGCGCCAGCAGCTTTGGGGGACAGGAAACCGGGGAGCTGTTTTTT
CDR3 protein: CASSFGGQETGELFF

clone size: NA
J gene: TRBJ2-5
V gene: TRBV4-2
D gene: NA
CDR3 DNA: TGTGCCAGCAGCCAGTATAGTTACCAAGAGACCCAGTACTTC
CDR3 protein: CASSQYSYQETQYF

clone size: NA
J gene: TRBJ1-2
V gene: TRBV11-2
D gene: TRBD1
CDR3 DNA: TGTGCCAGCAGCACGGACAGGACTTACTATGGCTACACCTTC
CDR3 protein: CASSTDRTYYGYTF

clone size: NA
J gene: TRBJ1-1
V gene: TRBV18
D gene: TRBD1
CDR3 DNA: TGTGCCAGCTCAGGGACAGGGGGAAACACTGAAGCTTTCTTT
CDR3 protein: CASSGTGGNTEAFF

clone size: once
J gene: TRBJ1-6
V gene: TRBV7-3
D gene: NA
CDR3 DNA: TGTGCCAGCAGCCTTAACAGGGTCGGAAATTCACCCCTCCACTTT
CDR3 protein: CASSLNRVGNSPLHF

clone size: NA
J gene: TRBJ2-5
V gene: TRBV3-1/TRBV3-2
D gene: NA
CDR3 DNA: TGTGCCAGCAGCCAATTGGGCTTAAAAGAGACCCAGTACTTC
CDR3 protein: CASSQLGLKETQYF

clone size: NA
J gene: TRBJ1-2
V gene: TRBV7-9
D gene: NA
CDR3 DNA: TGTGCCAGCAGCTTAGCACAGGGCCTTGGCTACACCTTC
CDR3 protein: CASSLAQGLGYTF

clone size: NA
J gene: TRBJ2-7
V gene: TRBV4-1
D gene: NA
CDR3 DNA: TGCGCCAGCAGCACAGAAAGAGGGAACGAGCAGTACTTC
CDR3 protein: CASSTERGNEQYF

clone size: NA
J gene: TRBJ2-2
V gene: TRBV7-2
D gene: TRBD2
CDR3 DNA: TGTGCCAGCAGCTTTTGGGGGCGGGGGGCGCCCGGGGAGCTGTTTTTT
CDR3 protein: CASSFWGRGAPGELFF

clone size: NA
J gene: TRBJ1-1
V gene: TRBV6-5
D gene: TRBD1
CDR3 DNA: TGTGCCAGCAGTCCAGGGGGAGAACAAGGTGAAGCTTTCTTT
CDR3 protein: CASSPGGEQGEAFF

clone size: NA
J gene: TRBJ1-6
V gene: TRBV9
D gene: NA
CDR3 DNA: TGTGCCAGCAACACAGGACAGAGGCAATCCAAAATTCCACCCCTCCACTTT
CDR3 protein: CASNTGQRQSKIPPLHF

clone size: NA
J gene: TRBJ2-1
V gene: TRBV6-5
D gene: TRBD1
CDR3 DNA: TGTGCCAGCAGTTACTCCCGGGACAGGGCCAATGAGCAGTTCTTC
CDR3 protein: CASSYSRDRANEQFF

clone size: NA
J gene: TRBJ1-1
V gene: TRBV5-8
D gene: NA
CDR3 DNA: TGTGCCAGCAGCTTGTACAGGGCAAACACTGAAGCTTTCTTT
CDR3 protein: CASSLYRANTEAFF

clone size: NA
J gene: TRBJ1-1
V gene: TRBV2
D gene: NA
CDR3 DNA: TGTGCCAGCAGTGAGGGACATATGAACACTGAAGCTTTCTTT
CDR3 protein: CASSEGHMNTEAFF

clone size: NA
J gene: TRBJ1-2
V gene: TRBV7-2
D gene: TRBD1
CDR3 DNA: TGTGCCAGCAGCTTCACAGGGGCCAACTATGGCTACACCTTC
CDR3 protein: CASSFTGANYGYTF

clone size: NA
J gene: TRBJ1-4
V gene: TRBV5-1
D gene: NA
CDR3 DNA: TGCGCCAGCAGCTTGGAGCAGGGTAATGAAAAACTGTTTTTT
CDR3 protein: CASSLEQGNEKLFF

clone size: NA
J gene: TRBJ1-4
V gene: TRBV7-9
D gene: NA
CDR3 DNA: TGTGCCAGCAGCTTCCGCCAATTCGAGCGGGAAAAACTGTTTTTT
CDR3 protein: CASSFRQFEREKLFF

clone size: NA
J gene: TRBJ2-7
V gene: TRBV28
D gene: NA
CDR3 DNA: TGTGCCAGCAGTTACGGGGACACTTACGAGCAGTACTTC
CDR3 protein: CASSYGDTYEQYF

clone size: NA
J gene: TRBJ1-5
V gene: TRBV7-9
D gene: TRBD1
CDR3 DNA: TGTGCCAGCAGCGACGGACAGGGGGTAGATCAGCCCCAGCATTTT
CDR3 protein: CASSDGQGVDQPQHF

clone size: NA
J gene: TRBJ1-2
V gene: TRBV18
D gene: TRBD1
CDR3 DNA: TGTGCCAGCTCACCCGTGCAGGGGGCCGTGTATGGCTACACCTTC
CDR3 protein: CASSPVQGAVYGYTF

clone size: NA
J gene: TRBJ2-3
V gene: TRBV7-3
D gene: TRBD2
CDR3 DNA: TGTGCCAGCAGCAGAGGGGGACTAGGCACAGATACGCAGTATTTT
CDR3 protein: CASSRGGLGTDTQYF

clone size: NA
J gene: TRBJ2-1
V gene: TRBV4-1
D gene: NA
CDR3 DNA: TGCGCCAGCAGCCAGGACGGGACTTTTGAGTTCTTC
CDR3 protein: CASSQDGTFEFF

clone size: NA
J gene: TRBJ2-2
V gene: TRBV2
D gene: NA
CDR3 DNA: TGTGCCAGCAGTGAAGCGGGGCAGGGTACCGGGGAGCTGTTTTTT
CDR3 protein: CASSEAGQGTGELFF

clone size: NA
J gene: TRBJ1-2
V gene: TRBV29-1
D gene: NA
CDR3 DNA: TGCAGCGTTGAAGATCACAGATATGGCTACACCTTC
CDR3 protein: CSVEDHRYGYTF

clone size: NA
J gene: TRBJ2-7
V gene: TRBV7-3
D gene: TRBD1
CDR3 DNA: TGTGCCAGCAGCCCTCAGGGACAGGGTTTCTACGAGCAGTACTTC
CDR3 protein: CASSPQGQGFYEQYF

clone size: NA
J gene: TRBJ2-1
V gene: TRBV5-1
D gene: TRBD1
CDR3 DNA: TGCGCCAGCAGCGAAAAGACAGGGGGCACCTACAATGAGCAGTTCTTC
CDR3 protein: CASSEKTGGTYNEQFF

clone size: NA
J gene: TRBJ1-1
V gene: TRBV27
D gene: TRBD1
CDR3 DNA: TGTGCCAGCAGTGGCAGGGGGCTGGACACTGAAGCTTTCTTT
CDR3 protein: CASSGRGLDTEAFF

clone size: NA
J gene: TRBJ1-1
V gene: TRBV19
D gene: NA
CDR3 DNA: TGTGCCAGTAGTCGGGGTTTGGACACTGAAGCTTTCTTT
CDR3 protein: CASSRGLDTEAFF

clone size: NA
J gene: TRBJ1-3
V gene: TRBV7-9
D gene: TRBD1
CDR3 DNA: TGTGCCAGCAGCTCCCTGACAGGGCCGGGAGCGGCGTTAAACACCATATATTTT
CDR3 protein: CASSSLTGPGAALNTIYF

clone size: NA
J gene: TRBJ1-1
V gene: TRBV6-5
D gene: NA
CDR3 DNA: TGTGCCAGCACGGTAGACAGGTCCACTGAAGCTTTCTTT
CDR3 protein: CASTVDRSTEAFF

clone size: NA
J gene: TRBJ2-1
V gene: TRBV18
D gene: TRBD2
CDR3 DNA: TGTGCCAGCTCACCAACCGGGTTAGCGGGGGGTTCCTACAATGAGCAGTTCTTC
CDR3 protein: CASSPTGLAGGSYNEQFF

clone size: NA
J gene: TRBJ1-5
V gene: TRBV7-9
D gene: NA
CDR3 DNA: TGTGCCAGCAGCTTAGGGGAGGGTGTCGGGCTTCAGCCCCAGCATTTT
CDR3 protein: CASSLGEGVGLQPQHF

clone size: once
J gene: TRBJ1-4
V gene: TRBV19
D gene: TRBD1
CDR3 DNA: TGTGCCAGTCCAGGGGGTCTAACGCGAAAACTGTTTTTT
CDR3 protein: CASPGGLTRKLFF

clone size: NA
J gene: TRBJ1-5
V gene: TRBV6-1
D gene: NA
CDR3 DNA: TGTGCCAGCAGTGAGTCTCGGGAACGGAGTCAGCCCCAGCATTTT
CDR3 protein: CASSESRERSQPQHF

clone size: NA
J gene: TRBJ1-1
V gene: TRBV6-1
D gene: NA
CDR3 DNA: TGTGCCAGCAGTGAAGTGTTAGGCGGGGGGCTGAGGACTGAAGCTTTCTTT
CDR3 protein: CASSEVLGGGLRTEAFF